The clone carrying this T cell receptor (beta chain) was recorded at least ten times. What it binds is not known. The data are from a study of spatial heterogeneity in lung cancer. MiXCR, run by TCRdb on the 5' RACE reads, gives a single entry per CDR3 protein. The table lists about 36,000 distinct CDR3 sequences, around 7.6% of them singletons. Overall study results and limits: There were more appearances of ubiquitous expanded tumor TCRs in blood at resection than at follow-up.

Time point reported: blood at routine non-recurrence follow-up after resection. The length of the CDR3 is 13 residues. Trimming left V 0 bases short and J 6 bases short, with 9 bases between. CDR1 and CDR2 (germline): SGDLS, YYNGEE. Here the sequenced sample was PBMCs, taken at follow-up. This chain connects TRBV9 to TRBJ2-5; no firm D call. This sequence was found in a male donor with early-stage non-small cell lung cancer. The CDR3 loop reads CASSVGVSQTQYF. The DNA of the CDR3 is TGTGCCAGCAGCGTAGGTGTTAGCCAGACCCAGTACTTC.